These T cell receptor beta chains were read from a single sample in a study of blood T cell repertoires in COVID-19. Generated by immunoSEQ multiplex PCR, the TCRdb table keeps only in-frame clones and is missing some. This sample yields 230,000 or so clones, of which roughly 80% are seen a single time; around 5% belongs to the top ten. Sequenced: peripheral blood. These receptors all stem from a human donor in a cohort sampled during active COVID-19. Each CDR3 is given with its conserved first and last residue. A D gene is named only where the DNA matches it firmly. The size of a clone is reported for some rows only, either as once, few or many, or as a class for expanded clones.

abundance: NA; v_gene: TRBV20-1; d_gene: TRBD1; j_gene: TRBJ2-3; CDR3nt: TGCAGTGCTAGCGCACGAGACAGGGGGTATTTT; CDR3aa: CSASARDRGYF
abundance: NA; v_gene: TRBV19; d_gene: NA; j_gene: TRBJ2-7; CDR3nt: TGTGCCAGTAGTAAGACAGCCTCCTACGAGCAGTACTTC; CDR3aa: CASSKTASYEQYF
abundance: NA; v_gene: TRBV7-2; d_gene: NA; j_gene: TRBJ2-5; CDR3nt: TGTGCCAGCAGCTACGGACAGAAAGAGACCCAGTACTTC; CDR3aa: CASSYGQKETQYF
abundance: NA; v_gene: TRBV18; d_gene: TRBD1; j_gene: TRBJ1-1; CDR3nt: TGTGCCAGCTCAGGACAGGGGGCGCGCACTGAAGCTTTCTTT; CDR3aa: CASSGQGARTEAFF
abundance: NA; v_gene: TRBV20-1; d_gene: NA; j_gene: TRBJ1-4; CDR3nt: TGCAGTGCGCGGACTAATGAAAAACTGTTTTTT; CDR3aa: CSARTNEKLFF
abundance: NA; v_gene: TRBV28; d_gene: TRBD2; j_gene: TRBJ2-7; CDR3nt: TGTGCCAGCACCCTAGCGGGCCTCTCCTACGAGCAGTACTTC; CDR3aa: CASTLAGLSYEQYF
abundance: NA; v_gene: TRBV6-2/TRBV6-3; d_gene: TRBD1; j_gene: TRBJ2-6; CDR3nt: TGTGCCAGCAGTTACCGTTTTGGACAGGGTCCTGGGGCCAACGTCCTGACTTTC; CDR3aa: CASSYRFGQGPGANVLTF
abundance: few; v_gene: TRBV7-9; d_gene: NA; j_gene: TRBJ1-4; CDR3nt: TGTGCCAGCAGCTTAGGAACAGTACGAGATGAAAAACTGTTTTTT; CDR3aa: CASSLGTVRDEKLFF
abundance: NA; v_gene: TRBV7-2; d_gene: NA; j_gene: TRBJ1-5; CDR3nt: TGTGCCAGCAGCTTAGGACAACAAAGCAATCAGCCCCAGCATTTT; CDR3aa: CASSLGQQSNQPQHF
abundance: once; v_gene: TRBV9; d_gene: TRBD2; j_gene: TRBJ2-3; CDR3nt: TGTGCCAGCAGCGTAGAGGTGGGAGGGCCCACAGATACGCAGTATTTT; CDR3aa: CASSVEVGGPTDTQYF
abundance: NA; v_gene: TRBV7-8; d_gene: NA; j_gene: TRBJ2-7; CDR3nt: TGTGCCAGCAGCCCAGCCCTGATCGGCGGGACCTACGAGCAGTACTTC; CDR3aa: CASSPALIGGTYEQYF
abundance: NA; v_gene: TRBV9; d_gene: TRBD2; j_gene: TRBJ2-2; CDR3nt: TGTGCCAGCAGCCCCCGACTAGCGGAGAACACCGGGGAGCTGTTTTTT; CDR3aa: CASSPRLAENTGELFF
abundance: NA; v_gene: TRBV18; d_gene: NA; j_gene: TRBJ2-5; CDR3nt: TGTGCCAGCTCACCAGCGACTAGCCAAGAGACCCAGTACTTC; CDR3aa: CASSPATSQETQYF
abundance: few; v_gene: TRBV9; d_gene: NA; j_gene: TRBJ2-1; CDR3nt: TGTGCCAGCAGCGTAGTCCAGGGGCTTGAGCAGTTCTTC; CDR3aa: CASSVVQGLEQFF
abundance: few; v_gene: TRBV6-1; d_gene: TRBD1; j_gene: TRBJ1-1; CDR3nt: TGTGCCAGCAGTGAGTACAGGGGAGCTTTCTTT; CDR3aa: CASSEYRGAFF
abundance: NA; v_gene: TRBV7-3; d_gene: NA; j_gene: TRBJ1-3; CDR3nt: TGTGCCAGCAGCTCGGACGGGGGCTCTGGAAACACCATATATTTT; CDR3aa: CASSSDGGSGNTIYF
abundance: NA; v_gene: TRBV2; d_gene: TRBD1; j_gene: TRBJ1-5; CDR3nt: TGTGCCAGCAGGACAGGGACAGTTATCAATCAGCCCCAGCATTTT; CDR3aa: CASRTGTVINQPQHF
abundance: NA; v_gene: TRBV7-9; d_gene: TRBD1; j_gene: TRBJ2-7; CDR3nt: TGTGCCAGCAGCCCAGCTCAGGGGGCGCCCTACGAGCAGTACTTC; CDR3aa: CASSPAQGAPYEQYF
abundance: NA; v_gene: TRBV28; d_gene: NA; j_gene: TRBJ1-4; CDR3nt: TGTGCCAGCAGTTTTGAGGTTGGTGAAACGGATTCAACTAATGAAAAACTGTTTTTT; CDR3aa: CASSFEVGETDSTNEKLFF
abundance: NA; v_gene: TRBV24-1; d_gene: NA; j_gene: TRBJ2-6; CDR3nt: TGTGCCACCAGTGAAACAGGGTCTGGGGCCAACGTCCTGACTTTC; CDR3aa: CATSETGSGANVLTF
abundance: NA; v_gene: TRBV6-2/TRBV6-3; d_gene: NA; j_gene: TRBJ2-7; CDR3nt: TGTGCCAGCAGTTACTCGCCTAGCACCTACGAGCAGTACTTC; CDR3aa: CASSYSPSTYEQYF
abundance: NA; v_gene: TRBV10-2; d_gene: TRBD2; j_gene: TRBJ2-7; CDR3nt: TGCGCCAGCAGCCGAGGCGGTAGCGGGAGGGCCGCCTACGAGCAGTACTTC; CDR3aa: CASSRGGSGRAAYEQYF
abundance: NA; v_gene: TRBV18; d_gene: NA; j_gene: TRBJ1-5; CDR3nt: TGTGCCAGCTCAGACAGTAGCAATCAGCCCCAGCATTTT; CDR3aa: CASSDSSNQPQHF
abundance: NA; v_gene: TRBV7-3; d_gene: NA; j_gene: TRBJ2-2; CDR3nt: TGTGCCAGCAGCTTAAGACTTAACACCGGGGAGCTGTTTTTT; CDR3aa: CASSLRLNTGELFF
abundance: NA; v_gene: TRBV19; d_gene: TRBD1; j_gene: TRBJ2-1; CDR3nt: TGTGCCAGTAGTATCTTTGGGACAGGTAACAATGAGCAGTTCTTC; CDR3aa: CASSIFGTGNNEQFF
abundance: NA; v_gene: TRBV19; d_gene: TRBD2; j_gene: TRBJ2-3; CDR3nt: TGTGCCAGTACCAGAGGACTAGCGGGATTAGATACGCAGTATTTT; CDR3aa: CASTRGLAGLDTQYF
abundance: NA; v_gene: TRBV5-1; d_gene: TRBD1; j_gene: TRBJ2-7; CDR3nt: TGCGCCAGCAGCTTAACACCGGGACAGAACTACGAGCAGTACTTC; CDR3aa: CASSLTPGQNYEQYF
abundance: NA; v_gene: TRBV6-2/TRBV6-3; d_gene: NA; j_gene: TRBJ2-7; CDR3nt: TGTGCCAGCAGTACATATTACGAGCAGTACTTC; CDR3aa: CASSTYYEQYF
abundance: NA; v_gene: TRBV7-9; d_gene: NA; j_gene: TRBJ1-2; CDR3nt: TGTGCCAGCAGCTTTAGCGGGGTTAACTATGGCTACACCTTC; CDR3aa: CASSFSGVNYGYTF
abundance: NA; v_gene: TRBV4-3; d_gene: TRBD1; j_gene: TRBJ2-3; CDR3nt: TGCGCCAGCAGCCAAGAGAGGACAGGGCCTTTGGGTACGCAGTATTTT; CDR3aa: CASSQERTGPLGTQYF
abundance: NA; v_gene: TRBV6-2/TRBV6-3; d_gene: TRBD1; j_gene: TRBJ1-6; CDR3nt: TGTGCCAGCAGCCCCGGGACAGGTGGCTATAATTCACCCCTCCACTTT; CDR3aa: CASSPGTGGYNSPLHF
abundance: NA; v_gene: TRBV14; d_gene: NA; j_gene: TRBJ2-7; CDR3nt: TGTGCCAGCAGCCAAGACATGGCAGGCTGGGGAGACTACGAGCAGTACTTC; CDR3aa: CASSQDMAGWGDYEQYF
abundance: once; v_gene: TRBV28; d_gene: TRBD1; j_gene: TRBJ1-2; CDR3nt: TGTGCCAGCAGGGGGACAGGGAAAGGTGGCTACACCTTC; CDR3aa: CASRGTGKGGYTF
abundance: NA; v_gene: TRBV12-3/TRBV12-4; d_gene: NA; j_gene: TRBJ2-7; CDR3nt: TGTGCCAGCAGCCCCGGCGGGTCCCACGAGCAGTACTTC; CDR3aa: CASSPGGSHEQYF
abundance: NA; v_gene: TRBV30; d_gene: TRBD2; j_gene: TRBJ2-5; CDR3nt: TGTGCCTGGAGTGTACTTCTAGCGGGAGGGCAAGAGACCCAGTACTTC; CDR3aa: CAWSVLLAGGQETQYF
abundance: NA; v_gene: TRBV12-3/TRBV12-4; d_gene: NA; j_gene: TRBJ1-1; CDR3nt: TGTGCCAGCAGCTACAGGGAGAACACTGAAGCTTTCTTT; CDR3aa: CASSYRENTEAFF
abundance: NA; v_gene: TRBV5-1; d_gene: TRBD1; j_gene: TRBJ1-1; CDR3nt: TGCGCCAGCAGCCCCGGGACAGGGGGAGCAACTGAAGCTTTCTTT; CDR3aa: CASSPGTGGATEAFF
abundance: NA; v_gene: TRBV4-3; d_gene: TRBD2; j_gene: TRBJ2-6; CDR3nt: TGCGCCAGCAGCCAAGGGGTCGCGGGAGGGACTGGGGCCAACGTCCTGACTTTC; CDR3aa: CASSQGVAGGTGANVLTF
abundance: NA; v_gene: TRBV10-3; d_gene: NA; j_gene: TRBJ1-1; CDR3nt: TGTGCCATCAGTGGACAACTGACAGGGAACACTGAAGCTTTCTTT; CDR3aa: CAISGQLTGNTEAFF
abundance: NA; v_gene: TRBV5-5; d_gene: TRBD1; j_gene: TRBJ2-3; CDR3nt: TGTGCCAGCAGCTTGGCCGGGACAGGGATTCCGAGTTTCGCAGATACGCAGTATTTT; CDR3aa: CASSLAGTGIPSFADTQYF
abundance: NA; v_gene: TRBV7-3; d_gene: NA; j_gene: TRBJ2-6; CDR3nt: TGTGCCAGCAGCTTCAGGGTCACTGGGGCCAACGTCCTGACTTTC; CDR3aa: CASSFRVTGANVLTF
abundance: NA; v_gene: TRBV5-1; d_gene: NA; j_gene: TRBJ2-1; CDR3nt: TGCGCCAGCAGCTTCGGTAGCTTACCCTACAATGAGCAGTTCTTC; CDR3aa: CASSFGSLPYNEQFF
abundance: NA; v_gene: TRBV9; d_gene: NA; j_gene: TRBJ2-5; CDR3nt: TGTGCCAGCAGCGTAGGGAAAGGGGAAGAGACCCAGTACTTC; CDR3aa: CASSVGKGEETQYF
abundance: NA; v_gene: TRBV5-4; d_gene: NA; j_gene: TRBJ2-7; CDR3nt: TGTGCCAGCAGCCCCGGCGGAACGCTCCAGTACTTC; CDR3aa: CASSPGGTLQYF
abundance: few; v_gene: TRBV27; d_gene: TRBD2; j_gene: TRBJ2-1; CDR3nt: TGTGCCAGCACTAGCGGATACAATGAGCAGTTCTTC; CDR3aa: CASTSGYNEQFF
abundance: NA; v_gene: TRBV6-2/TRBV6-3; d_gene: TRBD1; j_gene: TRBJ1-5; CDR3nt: TGTGCCAGCAGCCGACAGGGGGCCAACCAGCCCCAGCATTTT; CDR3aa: CASSRQGANQPQHF
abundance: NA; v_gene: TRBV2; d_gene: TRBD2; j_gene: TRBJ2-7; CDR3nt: TGTGCCAGCAGTGAACTTTGGCTAGCGGGAGTGGAGGGGCACTACGAGCAGTACTTC; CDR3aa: CASSELWLAGVEGHYEQYF
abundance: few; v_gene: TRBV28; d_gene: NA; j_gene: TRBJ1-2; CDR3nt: TGTGCCAGCAGTCAAGTCGAGGATCCGCGAGGCTACACCTTC; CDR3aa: CASSQVEDPRGYTF
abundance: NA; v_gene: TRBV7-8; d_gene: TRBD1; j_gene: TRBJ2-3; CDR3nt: TGTGCCAGCAGCTTAAAGGGACAGGGGGTACAAAGCACAGATACGCAGTATTTT; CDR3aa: CASSLKGQGVQSTDTQYF
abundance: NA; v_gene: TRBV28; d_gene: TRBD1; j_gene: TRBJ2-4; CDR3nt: TGTGCCAGCAGCTCCCACGGGACAGGGGAAAACATTCAGTACTTC; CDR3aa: CASSSHGTGENIQYF
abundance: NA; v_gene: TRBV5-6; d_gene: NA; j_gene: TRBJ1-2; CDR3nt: TGTGCCAGCAGCTCGGATAGGGGTAGAGTCGGCTACACCTTC; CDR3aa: CASSSDRGRVGYTF
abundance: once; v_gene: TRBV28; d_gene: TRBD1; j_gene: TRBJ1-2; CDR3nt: TGTGCCAGCAGTCCGCAAACAGGGGGCGCGTGGGGCTACACCTTC; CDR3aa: CASSPQTGGAWGYTF
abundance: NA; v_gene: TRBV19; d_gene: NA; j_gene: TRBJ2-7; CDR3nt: TGTGCCAGAACTCCGGGACTCCCATCCTACGAGCAGTACTTC; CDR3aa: CARTPGLPSYEQYF
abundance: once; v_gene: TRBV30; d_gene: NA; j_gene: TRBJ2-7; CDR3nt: TGTGCCAGGGCGGCAGGGGCCCCCTACGAGCAGTACTTC; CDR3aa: CARAAGAPYEQYF